These T cell receptor beta chains were read from a single sample in a study of identical twins. TCRdb reprocessed the 5' RACE reads with MiXCR, giving one entry per CDR3 protein. The sample shows 1.5 million or so distinct CDR3 sequences, 25% to 35% of them seen only once. Sequenced input: cord blood. The receptor set was obtained from a newborn girl in good health. Each CDR3 is given with its conserved first and last residue. The D gene is left open where the match is weak. Expanded clones get a size class; other rows say once, few or many, or leave the size out.

CDR3nt,CDR3aa,abundance,d_gene,v_gene,j_gene
TGTGCCATTTTGGGGTTTACCTACGAGCAGTACTTC,CAILGFTYEQYF,few,NA,TRBV11-2,TRBJ2-7
TGTGCCACCAGCAGAGATACCGGAAATGAGCAGTTCTTC,CATSRDTGNEQFF,NA,NA,TRBV15,TRBJ2-1
TGCAGTGCCAAGCGGGAGTTTGGAAAAAACATTCAGTACTTC,CSAKREFGKNIQYF,NA,TRBD2,TRBV20-1,TRBJ2-4
TGCAGCGACCGGGACACCTACGATGAGCAGTTCTTC,CSDRDTYDEQFF,NA,NA,TRBV29-1,TRBJ2-1
TGCAGTGCTAGAGATGTAAGGGCGGGGGGTAACTATGGCTACACCTTC,CSARDVRAGGNYGYTF,NA,NA,TRBV20-1,TRBJ1-2
TGTGCCAGCGTTCGACTAGCGCCTAGCACAGATACGCAGTATTTT,CASVRLAPSTDTQYF,few,TRBD2,TRBV27,TRBJ2-3
TGTGCCAACAGCGGGGGACTAGTGAGCAATGAGCAGTTCTTC,CANSGGLVSNEQFF,NA,TRBD2,TRBV11-1,TRBJ2-1
TGTGCCAGCAGGAATAGTAACCCAGGGGGGGAGCAGTTCTTC,CASRNSNPGGEQFF,NA,NA,TRBV28,TRBJ2-1
TGTGCCAGCAGTTTAGCAGGGGAGGACGAGCAGTACTTC,CASSLAGEDEQYF,many,NA,TRBV28,TRBJ2-7
TGTGCTAGTGCCAATCAGGGGTATAGCAATCAGCCCCAGCATTTT,CASANQGYSNQPQHF,NA,NA,TRBV12-5,TRBJ1-5
TGTGCCAGCAGCAAACAGACAGGGGGCTATTACAATGAGCAGTTCTTC,CASSKQTGGYYNEQFF,few,TRBD1,TRBV7-2,TRBJ2-1
TGCAGTGTTCCTTTGACAGACAATCAGCCCCAGCATTTT,CSVPLTDNQPQHF,few,NA,TRBV20-1,TRBJ1-5
TGCGCCAGCAATGAGCGCGGGGGACACACAGATACGCAGTATTTT,CASNERGGHTDTQYF,many,NA,TRBV5-1,TRBJ2-3
TGTGCCTGGGGACAGGGGGGGACCGGGGAGCTGTTTTTT,CAWGQGGTGELFF,NA,TRBD1,TRBV30,TRBJ2-2
TGCAGTGCTAGAGTCTACAGGGGGGCTGGGGCTGAAGCTTTCTTT,CSARVYRGAGAEAFF,few,TRBD1,TRBV20-1,TRBJ1-1
TGTGCCAGCAGTTACGAGGGAGTAGCGTACGAGCAGTACTTC,CASSYEGVAYEQYF,many,NA,TRBV6-6,TRBJ2-7
TGCAGTGCTAGAGGGGACAGGGGGCGAAGTGAAAAACTGTTTTTT,CSARGDRGRSEKLFF,NA,TRBD1,TRBV20-1,TRBJ1-4
TGTGCCAGCAGTTTATGGGGGACAGGGTCCTACGAGCAGTACTTC,CASSLWGTGSYEQYF,many,TRBD1,TRBV28,TRBJ2-7
TGTGCCAGCAGCTGGGGGTGGGACTTTGCTTACAATGAGCAGTTCTTC,CASSWGWDFAYNEQFF,NA,NA,TRBV12-3/TRBV12-4,TRBJ2-1
TGTGCCATCAGTGGACTAGCGGGGGCGAGCTCCTACAATGAGCAGTTCTTC,CAISGLAGASSYNEQFF,NA,TRBD2,TRBV10-3,TRBJ2-1